This section outlines one T cell receptor beta chain sequence together with its context. Its specificity is not known. Samples underwent the assay at deep level. Clones were sequenced by immunoSEQ multiplex PCR, and TCRdb holds only the in-frame ones, with some missing. The sample has roughly 510,000 clones, 75% to 80% seen once. This sample was taken from a study of shared clonotypes between healthy human individuals. General study findings and limits: Sample collection involved blood only; tissue repertoires are likely different.

The germline V gene encodes CDR1 SGHAT and CDR2 FQNNGV. This CDR3 has 14 amino acids. V shed 3 bases and J 3 bases; nucleotides not matched to a gene: 2. The healthy adult donors were HIV-negative and reported no recent acute infections or vaccinations. The chain is built from TRBV11-2 and TRBJ2-1, with 7 bases fitting TRBD2. The sample was PBMCs. The TCR originated in a woman between 40 and 55 years old in good health. Some clones in this sample may be carry-over from other donors' samples. CDR3 loop: CASSFSGGYNEQFF. CDR3 DNA sequence: TGTGCCAGCAGCTTCTCGGGAGGCTACAATGAGCAGTTCTTC.